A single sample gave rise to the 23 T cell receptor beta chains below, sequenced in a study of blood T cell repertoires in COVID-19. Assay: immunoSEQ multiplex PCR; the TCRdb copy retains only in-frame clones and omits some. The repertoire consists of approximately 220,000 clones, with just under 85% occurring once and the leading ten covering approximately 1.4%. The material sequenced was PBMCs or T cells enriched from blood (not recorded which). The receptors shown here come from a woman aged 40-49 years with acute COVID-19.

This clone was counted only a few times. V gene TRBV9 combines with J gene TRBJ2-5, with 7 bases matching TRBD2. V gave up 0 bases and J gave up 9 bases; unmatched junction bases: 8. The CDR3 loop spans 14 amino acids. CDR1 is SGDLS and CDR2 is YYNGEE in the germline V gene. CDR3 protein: CASSVGVDAGAQYF. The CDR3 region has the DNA TGTGCCAGCAGCGTAGGTGTGGATGCGGGGGCCCAGTACTTC. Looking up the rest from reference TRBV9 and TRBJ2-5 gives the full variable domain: DSGVTQTPKHLITATGQRVTLRCSPRSGDLSVYWYQQSLDQGLQFLIQYYNGEERAKGNILERFSAQQFPDLHSELNLSSLELGDSALYFCASSVGVDAGAQYFGPGTRLLVL.

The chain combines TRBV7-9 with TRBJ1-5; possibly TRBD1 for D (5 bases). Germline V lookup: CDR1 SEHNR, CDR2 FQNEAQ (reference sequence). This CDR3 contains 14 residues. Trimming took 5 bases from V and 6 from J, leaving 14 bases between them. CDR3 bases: TGTGCCAGCAGCCTCTCTCAAGGGGCTCAGCCCCAGCATTTT. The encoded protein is CASSLSQGAQPQHF.

The CDR3 loop is CASTPLEGQASGRDNEQFF. In DNA form, the CDR3 reads TGTGCCAGCACCCCTTTGGAGGGACAGGCTAGCGGGAGGGACAATGAGCAGTTCTTC. This chain links TRBV28 with TRBJ2-1; 12 bases fit TRBD2. Germline V gene sequence: CDR1 MDHEN, CDR2 SYDVKM. CDR3 length equals 19 residues. V lost 7 bases to trimming and J lost 5 bases; unmatched junction nucleotides: 18.

The DNA for the CDR3 is TGCGCCAGCAGCCAAGAACGTCGGGAGACGGATGAGCAGTTCTTC. Amino acids: CASSQERRETDEQFF. The chain is built from TRBV4-1 and TRBJ2-1, with D maybe TRBD2 (6 bases). The CDR3 runs 15 residues. Per the germline V gene, CDR1 is MGHRA and CDR2 is YSYEKL. With 0 bases removed from V and 8 bases from J, the gap between germline ends came to 14 bases.

In nucleotides, the CDR3 is TGTGCCAGTAGCGGAATCCTACAGGGGGCACGGGAGCAGTACTTC. This codes for CASSGILQGAREQYF. The genes are TRBV19 and TRBJ2-7, with 9 bases fitting TRBD1. The germline CDR1 and CDR2 sequences are LNHDA and SQIVND (reference sequence). V dropped 6 bases and J dropped 7; count of bases not matched to a gene: 13. The CDR3 is 15 amino acids. The full variable domain, completed using reference TRBV19 and TRBJ2-7, is DGGITQSPKYLFRKEGQNVTLSCEQNLNHDAMYWYRQDPGQGLRLIYYSQIVNDFQKGDIAEGYSVSREKKESFPLTVTSAQKNPTAFYLCASSGILQGAREQYFGPGTRLTVT.

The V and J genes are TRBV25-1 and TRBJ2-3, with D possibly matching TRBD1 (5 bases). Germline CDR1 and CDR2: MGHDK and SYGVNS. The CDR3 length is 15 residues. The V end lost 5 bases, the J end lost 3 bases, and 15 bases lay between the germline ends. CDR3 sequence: CASSQSTTVTDTQYF. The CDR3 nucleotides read TGTGCCAGCAGTCAATCGACGACAGTTACAGATACGCAGTATTTT.

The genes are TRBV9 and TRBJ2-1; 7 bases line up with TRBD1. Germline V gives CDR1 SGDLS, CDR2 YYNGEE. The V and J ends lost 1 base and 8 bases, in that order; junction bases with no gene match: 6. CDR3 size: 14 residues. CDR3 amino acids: CASSVWEGGHEQFF. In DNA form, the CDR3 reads TGTGCCAGCAGCGTATGGGAAGGGGGCCATGAGCAGTTCTTC.

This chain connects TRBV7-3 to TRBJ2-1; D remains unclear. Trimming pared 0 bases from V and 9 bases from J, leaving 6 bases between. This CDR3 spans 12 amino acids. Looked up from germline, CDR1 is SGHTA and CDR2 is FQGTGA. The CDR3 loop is CASSLTVSEQFF. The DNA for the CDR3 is TGTGCCAGCAGCTTAACAGTGAGTGAGCAGTTCTTC.

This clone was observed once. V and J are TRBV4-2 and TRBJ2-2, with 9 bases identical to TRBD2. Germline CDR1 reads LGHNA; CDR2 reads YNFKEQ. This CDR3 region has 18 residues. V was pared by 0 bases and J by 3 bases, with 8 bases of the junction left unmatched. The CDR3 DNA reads TGTGCCAGCAGCCAAGAGAACCTAGCGGGATGGGACACCGGGGAGCTGTTTTTT. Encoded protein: CASSQENLAGWDTGELFF.

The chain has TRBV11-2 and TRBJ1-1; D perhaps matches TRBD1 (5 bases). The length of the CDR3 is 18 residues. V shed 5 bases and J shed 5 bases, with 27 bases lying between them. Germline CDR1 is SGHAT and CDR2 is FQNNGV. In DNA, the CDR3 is TGTGCCAGCAGCACCCGGACAATGGGGGGAACCTTGTGGACTGAAGCTTTCTTT. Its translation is CASSTRTMGGTLWTEAFF.

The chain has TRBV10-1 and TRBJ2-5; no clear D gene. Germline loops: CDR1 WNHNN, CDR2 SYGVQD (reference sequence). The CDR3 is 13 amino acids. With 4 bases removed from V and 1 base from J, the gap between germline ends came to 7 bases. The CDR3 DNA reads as TGCGCCAGCAGTGGGTCAGCCCAAGAGACCCAGTACTTC. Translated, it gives CASSGSAQETQYF.

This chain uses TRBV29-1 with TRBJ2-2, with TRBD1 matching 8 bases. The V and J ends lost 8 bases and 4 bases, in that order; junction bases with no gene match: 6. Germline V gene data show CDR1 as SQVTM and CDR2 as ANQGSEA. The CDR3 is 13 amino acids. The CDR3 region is CSIRDRTTGELFF. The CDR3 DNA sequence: TGCAGCATCCGGGACAGGACCACCGGGGAGCTGTTTTTT.

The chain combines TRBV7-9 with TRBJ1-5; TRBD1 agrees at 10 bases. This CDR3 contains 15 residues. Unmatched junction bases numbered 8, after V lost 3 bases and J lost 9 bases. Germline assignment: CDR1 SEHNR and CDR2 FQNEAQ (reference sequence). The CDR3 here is CASSFPGTGEPPQHF. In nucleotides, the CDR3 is TGTGCCAGCAGCTTCCCCGGGACAGGGGAGCCGCCCCAGCATTTT.

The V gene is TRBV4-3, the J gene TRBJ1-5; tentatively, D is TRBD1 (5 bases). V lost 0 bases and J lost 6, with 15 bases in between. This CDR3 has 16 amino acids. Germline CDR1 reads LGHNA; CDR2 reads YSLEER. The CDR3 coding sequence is TGCGCCAGCAGCCAAGACGGGTGGGGGGAAGGTCAGCCCCAGCATTTT. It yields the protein CASSQDGWGEGQPQHF.

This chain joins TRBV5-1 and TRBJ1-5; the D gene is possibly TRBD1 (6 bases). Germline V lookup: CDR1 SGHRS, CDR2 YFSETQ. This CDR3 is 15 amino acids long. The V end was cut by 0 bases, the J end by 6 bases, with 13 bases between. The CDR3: CASSLGGGAAQPQHF. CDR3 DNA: TGCGCCAGCAGCTTGGGTGGGGGGGCGGCTCAGCCCCAGCATTTT.

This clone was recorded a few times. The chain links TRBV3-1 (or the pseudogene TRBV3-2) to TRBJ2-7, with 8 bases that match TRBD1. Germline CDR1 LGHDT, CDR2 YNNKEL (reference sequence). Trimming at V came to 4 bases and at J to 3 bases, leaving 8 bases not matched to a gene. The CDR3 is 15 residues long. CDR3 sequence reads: CASSLGAGGVYEQYF. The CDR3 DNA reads TGTGCCAGCAGCCTAGGGGCAGGGGGCGTCTACGAGCAGTACTTC.

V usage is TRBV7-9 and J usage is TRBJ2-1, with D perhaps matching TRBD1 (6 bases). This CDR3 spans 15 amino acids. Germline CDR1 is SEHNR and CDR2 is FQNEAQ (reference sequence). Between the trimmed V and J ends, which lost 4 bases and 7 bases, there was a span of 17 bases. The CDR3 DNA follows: TGTGCCAGCAGCTCACCCCGGACAGTGGAGAATGAGCAGTTCTTC. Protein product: CASSSPRTVENEQFF.

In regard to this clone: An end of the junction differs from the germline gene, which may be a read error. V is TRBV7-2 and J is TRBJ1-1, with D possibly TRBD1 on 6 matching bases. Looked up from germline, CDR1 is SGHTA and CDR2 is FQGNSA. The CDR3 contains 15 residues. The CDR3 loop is CASSTTGLVKTEAFF. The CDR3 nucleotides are TGTGCCAGCAGCACCACAGGGTTGGTGAAAACTGAAGCTTTCTTT. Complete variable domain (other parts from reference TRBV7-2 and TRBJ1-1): GAGVSQSPSNKVTEKGKDVELRCDPISGHTALYWYRQSLGQGLEFLIYFQGNSAPDKSGLPSDRFSAERTGGSVSTLTIQRTQQEDSAVYLCASSTTGLVKTEAFFGQGTRLTVV.

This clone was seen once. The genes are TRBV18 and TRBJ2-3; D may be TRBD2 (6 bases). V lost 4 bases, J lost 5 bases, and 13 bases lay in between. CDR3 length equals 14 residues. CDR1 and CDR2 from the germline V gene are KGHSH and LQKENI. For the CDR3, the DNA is TGTGCCAGCTCACGGCTAGCGCGAAGAGATACGCAGTATTTT. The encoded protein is CASSRLARRDTQYF.

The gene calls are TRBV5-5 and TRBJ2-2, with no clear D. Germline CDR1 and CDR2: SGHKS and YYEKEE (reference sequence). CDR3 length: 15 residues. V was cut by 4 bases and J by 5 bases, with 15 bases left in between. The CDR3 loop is CASSTTGFETGELFF. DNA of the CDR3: TGTGCCAGCAGCACGACGGGTTTTGAGACCGGGGAGCTGTTTTTT.

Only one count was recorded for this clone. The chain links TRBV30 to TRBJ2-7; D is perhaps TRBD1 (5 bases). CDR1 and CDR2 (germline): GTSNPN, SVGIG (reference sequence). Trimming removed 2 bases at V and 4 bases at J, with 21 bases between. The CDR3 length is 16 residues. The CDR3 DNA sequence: TGTGCCTGGAGTCCCCCCCGGCAGGGTGTAAGGTACGAGCAGTACTTC. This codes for CAWSPPRQGVRYEQYF.

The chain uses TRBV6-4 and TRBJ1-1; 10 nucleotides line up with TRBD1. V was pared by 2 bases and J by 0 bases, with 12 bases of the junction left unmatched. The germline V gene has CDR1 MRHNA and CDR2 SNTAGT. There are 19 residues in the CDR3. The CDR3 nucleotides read TGTGCCAGCAGTGACATAGGGACAGGGGATGGGGGACTGAACACTGAAGCTTTCTTT. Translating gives CASSDIGTGDGGLNTEAFF.

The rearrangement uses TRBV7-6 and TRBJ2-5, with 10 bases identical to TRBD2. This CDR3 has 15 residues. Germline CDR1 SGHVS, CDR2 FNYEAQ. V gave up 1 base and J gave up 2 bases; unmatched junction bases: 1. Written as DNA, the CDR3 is TGTGCCAGCAGCTTAGGTAGCGGGGGGCAAGAGACCCAGTACTTC. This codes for CASSLGSGGQETQYF. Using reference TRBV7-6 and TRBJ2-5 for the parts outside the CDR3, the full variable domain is GAGVSQSPRYKVTKRGQDVALRCDPISGHVSLYWYRQALGQGPEFLTYFNYEAQQDKSGLPNDRFSAERPEGSISTLTIQRTEQRDSAMYRCASSLGSGGQETQYFGPGTRLLVL.